Presented here are 9 T cell receptor beta chains from one specimen sequenced in a study of T cells in Graves' hyperthyroidism and ophthalmopathy. TCR beta CDR3 regions were amplified from RNA. When the TCR CDR3 underwent first-round RT-PCR, the HTBI primer set was used. TCRdb reprocessed the multiplex PCR reads with MiXCR, giving one entry per CDR3 protein. Of 340,000 or so distinct CDR3 sequences listed, roughly a fifth are singletons. Sequencing input: blood. The receptors were gathered from a woman aged 45 to 65 with Graves' hyperthyroidism.

In its sample, this clonotype was seen a few times. This sequence joins TRBV5-8 and TRBJ1-4, with 7 positions matching TRBD1. V lost 3 bases and J lost 1; bases outside the gene matches: 3. The CDR3 is 15 residues long. Per the germline V gene, CDR1 is SGHTS and CDR2 is YDEGEE. CDR3 loop: CASSSAGGTNEKLFF. The DNA of the CDR3 is TGTGCCAGCAGCTCAGCAGGGGGAACTAATGAAAAACTGTTTTTT. Variable domain in full (rest from reference TRBV5-8 and TRBJ1-4): EAGVTQSPTHLIKTRGQQATLRCSPISGHTSVYWYQQALGLGLQFLLWYDEGEERNRGNFPPRFSGRQFPNYSSELNVNALELEDSALYLCASSSAGGTNEKLFFGSGTQLSVL.

Remarks on this clonotype: A read error may be the cause here, since a much bigger clone is one base away. J is TRBJ1-1 and V is TRBV10-3, with a possible D match to TRBD1 (5 bases). The germline V gene has CDR1 ENHRY and CDR2 SYGVKD. The CDR3 is 14 residues long. CDR3 nucleotides: TGTGCCATCACCAAGGGGAGCCCGAACACTAAAGCTTTCTTT. It yields the protein CAITKGSPNTKAFF.

The J gene is TRBJ1-5, the V gene TRBV20-1, with 8 bases identical to TRBD1. V was clipped by 5 bases and J by 6 bases; unmatched bases: 6. Per germline, CDR1 DFQATT and CDR2 SNEGSKA (reference sequence). The CDR3 has 13 amino acids. CDR3 DNA sequence: TGCAGTGCTCAATCAGGGGGCGGTCAGCCCCAGCATTTT. Its translation: CSAQSGGGQPQHF.

The chain links TRBV15 to TRBJ2-1; the D gene could be TRBD1 or TRBD2 (5 bases each). Germline assignment: CDR1 LNHNV and CDR2 YYDKDF (reference sequence). V lost 4 bases to trimming and J lost 5 bases, with 12 bases between them. There are 14 residues in the CDR3. The CDR3 is CATSKDGGNNEQFF. CDR3 DNA sequence: TGTGCCACCAGCAAGGATGGGGGTAACAATGAGCAGTTCTTC.

In its sample, this clonotype was seen many times. The V call is TRBV6-5, the J call TRBJ1-2; no definite D call. CDR1 and CDR2 (germline): MNHEY, SVGAGI. V shed 0 bases and J shed 1 base, with 12 bases lying between them. CDR3 length: 16 amino acids. In DNA, the CDR3 is TGTGCCAGCAGTTACTCGATTCAACTTTTTAACTATGGCTACACCTTC. It encodes CASSYSIQLFNYGYTF.

There are many counts of this clonotype. The genes are TRBV12-3 or TRBV12-4 and TRBJ2-5; no clear D. With 1 base removed from V and 5 bases from J, the gap between germline ends came to 11 bases. CDR3 length: 14 amino acids. DNA for the CDR3: TGTGCCAGCAGTTTAGGGCAGGCTGGGGAGACCCAGTACTTC. It encodes CASSLGQAGETQYF.

The chain joins TRBV20-1 to TRBJ2-7; a weak D match, TRBD2 (5 bases). V was shortened by 3 bases and J by 3 bases, with 12 bases between the two germline ends. Per the germline V gene, CDR1 is DFQATT and CDR2 is SNEGSKA (reference sequence). The CDR3 totals 13 residues. The CDR3, as DNA: TGCAGTGCTAGGGGTCGAGGAGGCTACGAGCAGTACTTC. Its protein product is CSARGRGGYEQYF.

This clonotype appeared many times. The CDR3 DNA sequence: TGTGCCAACTCAGCGGCGGGGGCAAGCTACGAGCAGTACTTC. This encodes CANSAAGASYEQYF. This rearrangement joins TRBV2 to TRBJ2-7; possibly TRBD2 for D (7 bases). Trimming cost V 10 bases and J 3 bases, with 19 bases left between them. Germline CDR1 SNHLY, CDR2 FYNNEI. The CDR3 covers 14 residues.

This clonotype was found a few times. The chain has TRBV6-2 or TRBV6-3 and TRBJ1-5; maybe TRBD1 (5 bases). This CDR3 contains 15 residues. With 2 bases removed from V and 6 bases from J, the gap between germline ends came to 14 bases. Germline V CDR1 and CDR2: MNHEY, SVGEGT. The CDR3 is CASSYAGGVSQPQHF. The CDR3 DNA is TGTGCCAGCAGTTACGCAGGAGGGGTTAGTCAGCCCCAGCATTTT.